A selection of T cell receptor beta chains follows, all from one sample in a study of lymphopenia after photon versus proton radiotherapy. The data were produced by immunoSEQ multiplex PCR, yet TCRdb's version contains in-frame clones alone and is incomplete. The table includes about 29,000 clones, roughly 87% detected once. This material consisted of peripheral blood, taken from a patient treated with proton-based radiotherapy. Receptors were obtained from a woman aged 55-75 years with cholangiocarcinoma. Some clones in this sample may be carry-over from other donors' samples. The conserved cysteine and the conserved F or W are not part of the CDR3 here.

j_call v_call cdr3_aa
TRBJ2-3 TRBV25-1 ASSVSRGIDTQY
TRBJ2-3 TRBV2 ASSTHTTSGGADTQY
TRBJ1-1 TRBV29-1 SVETNTEAF
TRBJ1-2 TRBV2 ASSELGGTNYGYT
TRBJ2-2 TRBV6-5 ASSYFFGPGELF
TRBJ2-7 TRBV27 ASSLITGGGYEQY
TRBJ2-6 TRBV9 ASSVVPGGYGANVLT
TRBJ1-4 TRBV2 ASSDPPPTNEKLF
TRBJ2-3 TRBV5-8 ASSLRLSTDTQY
TRBJ2-5 TRBV5-1 ASSLGALGETQY
TRBJ2-7 TRBV5-6 ASSLLGKGPYEQY
TRBJ2-1 TRBV20-1 SARVRNEQF
TRBJ1-1 TRBV29-1 SGKGTAPEEAF
TRBJ1-4 TRBV5-1 ASTLGRIATNEKLF
TRBJ1-2 TRBV7-2 ASSLVRGQGARGYT
TRBJ1-4 TRBV9 ASSVGATNEKLF
TRBJ1-3 TRBV5-1 ASSAAGTGGEEGNTIY
TRBJ2-5 TRBV18 ASSPPGGLAGKETQY
TRBJ2-7 TRBV13 ASSPTGISEQY
TRBJ1-2 TRBV19 ASSTSSTEHYGYT
TRBJ1-2 TRBV2 ASSPTGMSYGYT
TRBJ2-7 TRBV15 ATSSGTSSAYEQY
TRBJ2-2 TRBV25-1 ASSDRRETSNTGELF
TRBJ2-7 TRBV7-9 ASSLSSSYEQY
TRBJ2-7 TRBV7-3 ASPPSSLAGEAYEQY
TRBJ1-5 TRBV5-1 ASSIQGGGNQPQH
TRBJ1-6 TRBV7-8 ASSLGRPGRSYNSPLH
TRBJ2-5 TRBV25-1 ASSEFSGSQETQY
TRBJ1-3 TRBV27 ASRRSGGNTIY
TRBJ1-6 TRBV19 ASSIPSGQGSSPLH
TRBJ1-4 TRBV29-1 SVGTEKLF
TRBJ1-3 TRBV13 ASSLGAGTANTIY
TRBJ2-7 TRBV4-2 ASSQEWTVVEQY
TRBJ2-1 TRBV11-2 ASSRAASGRPNEQF
TRBJ2-1 TRBV27 ASSLSFTRTSRNEQF
TRBJ2-1 TRBV6-6 ASRNKNEQF
TRBJ1-3 TRBV7-2 ASSLALAISGNTIY
TRBJ2-5 TRBV12-5 ASGPGQGSGQETQY
TRBJ1-2 TRBV4-1 ASSPGGRTGYT